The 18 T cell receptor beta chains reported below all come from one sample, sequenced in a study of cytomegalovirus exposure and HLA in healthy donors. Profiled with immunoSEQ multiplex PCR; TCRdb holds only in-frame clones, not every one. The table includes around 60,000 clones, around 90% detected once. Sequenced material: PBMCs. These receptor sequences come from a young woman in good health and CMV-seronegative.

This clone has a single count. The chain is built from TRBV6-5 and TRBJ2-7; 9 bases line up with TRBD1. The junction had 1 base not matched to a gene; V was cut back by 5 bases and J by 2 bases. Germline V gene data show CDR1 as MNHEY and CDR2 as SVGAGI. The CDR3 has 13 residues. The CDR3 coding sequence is TGTGCCAGCAGTAGGGACAGGGCCTACGAGCAGTACTTC. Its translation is CASSRDRAYEQYF.

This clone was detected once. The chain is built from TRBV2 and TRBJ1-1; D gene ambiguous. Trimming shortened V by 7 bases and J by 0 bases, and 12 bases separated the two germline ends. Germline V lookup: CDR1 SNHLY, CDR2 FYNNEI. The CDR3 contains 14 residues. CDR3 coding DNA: TGTGCCAGCACCTACGAGGGCCTGAACACTGAAGCTTTCTTT. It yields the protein CASTYEGLNTEAFF.

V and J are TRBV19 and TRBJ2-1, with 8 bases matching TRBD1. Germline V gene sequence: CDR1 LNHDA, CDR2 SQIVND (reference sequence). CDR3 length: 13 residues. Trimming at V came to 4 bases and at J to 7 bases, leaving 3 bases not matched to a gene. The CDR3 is CASSRGQVNEQFF. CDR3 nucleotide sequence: TGTGCCAGTAGTAGGGGACAGGTGAATGAGCAGTTCTTC.

The DNA of the CDR3 is TGCGCCAGCAGCTTGGGGGACAGGACGTCACCCCTCCACTTT. This sequence encodes CASSLGDRTSPLHF. The V call is TRBV5-1, the J call TRBJ1-6, with TRBD1 matching 8 bases. This CDR3 comprises 14 residues. CDR1 is SGHRS and CDR2 is YFSETQ in the germline V gene. With 0 bases clipped from V and 10 bases from J, the junction kept 3 bases outside the gene matches.

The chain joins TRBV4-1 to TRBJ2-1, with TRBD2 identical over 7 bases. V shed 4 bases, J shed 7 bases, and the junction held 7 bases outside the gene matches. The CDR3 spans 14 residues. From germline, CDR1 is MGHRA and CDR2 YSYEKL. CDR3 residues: CASSPGLVANEQFF. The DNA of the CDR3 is TGCGCCAGCAGCCCCGGACTAGTCGCAAATGAGCAGTTCTTC.

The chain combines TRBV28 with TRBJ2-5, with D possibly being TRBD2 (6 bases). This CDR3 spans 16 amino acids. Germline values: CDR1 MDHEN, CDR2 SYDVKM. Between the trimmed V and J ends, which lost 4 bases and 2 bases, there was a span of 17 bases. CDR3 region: CASSYQVAALQETQYF. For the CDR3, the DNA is TGTGCCAGCAGTTACCAAGTAGCGGCCCTACAAGAGACCCAGTACTTC.

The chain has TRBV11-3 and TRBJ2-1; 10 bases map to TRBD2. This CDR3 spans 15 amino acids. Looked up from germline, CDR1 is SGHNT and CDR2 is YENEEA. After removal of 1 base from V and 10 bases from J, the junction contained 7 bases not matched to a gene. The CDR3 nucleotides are TGTGCCAGCAGCTTAGCTAGCGGGAGTTTAAACGAGCAGTTCTTC. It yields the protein CASSLASGSLNEQFF.

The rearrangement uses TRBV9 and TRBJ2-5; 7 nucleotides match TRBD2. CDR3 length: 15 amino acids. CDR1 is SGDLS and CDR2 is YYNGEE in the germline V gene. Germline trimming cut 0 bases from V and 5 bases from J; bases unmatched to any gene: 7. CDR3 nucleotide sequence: TGTGCCAGCAGCGTAGATGCGGGAGAGGTTGAGACCCAGTACTTC. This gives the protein CASSVDAGEVETQYF.

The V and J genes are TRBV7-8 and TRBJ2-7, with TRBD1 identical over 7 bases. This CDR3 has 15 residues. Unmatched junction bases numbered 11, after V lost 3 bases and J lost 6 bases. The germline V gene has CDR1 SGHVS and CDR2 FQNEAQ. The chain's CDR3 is CASSFDRGGGLEQYF. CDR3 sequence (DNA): TGTGCCAGCAGCTTTGACCGAGGGGGCGGGCTCGAGCAGTACTTC. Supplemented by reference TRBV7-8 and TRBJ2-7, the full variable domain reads GAGVSQSPRYKVAKRGQDVALRCDPISGHVSLFWYQQALGQGPEFLTYFQNEAQLDKSGLPSDRFFAERPEGSVSTLKIQRTQQEDSAVYLCASSFDRGGGLEQYFGPGTRLTVT.

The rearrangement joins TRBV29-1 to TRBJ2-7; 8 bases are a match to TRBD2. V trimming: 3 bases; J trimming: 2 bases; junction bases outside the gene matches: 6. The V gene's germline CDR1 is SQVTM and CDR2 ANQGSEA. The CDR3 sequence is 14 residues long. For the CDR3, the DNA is TGCAGCGTTGATGTTCTAGCGGGTACCTACGAGCAGTACTTC. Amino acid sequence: CSVDVLAGTYEQYF.

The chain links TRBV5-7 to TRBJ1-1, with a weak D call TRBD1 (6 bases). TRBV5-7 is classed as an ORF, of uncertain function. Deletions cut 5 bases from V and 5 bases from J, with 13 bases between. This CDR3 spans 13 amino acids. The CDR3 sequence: CASRQGGSTEAFF. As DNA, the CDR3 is TGTGCCAGCAGACAGGGTGGTTCGACTGAAGCTTTCTTT.

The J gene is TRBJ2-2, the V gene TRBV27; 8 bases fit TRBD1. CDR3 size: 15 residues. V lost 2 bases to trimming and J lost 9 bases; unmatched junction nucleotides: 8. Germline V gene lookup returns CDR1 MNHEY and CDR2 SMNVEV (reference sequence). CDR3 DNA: TGTGCCAGCAGTTTAGGCACAGGGGGTCCCCGGGAGCTGTTTTTT. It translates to CASSLGTGGPRELFF.

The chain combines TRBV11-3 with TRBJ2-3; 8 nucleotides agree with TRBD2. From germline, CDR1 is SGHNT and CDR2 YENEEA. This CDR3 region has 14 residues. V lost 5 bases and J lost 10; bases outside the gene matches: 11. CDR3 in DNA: TGTGCCAGCAGCCCCCGGGGGGGCCCCAGTCCGCAGTATTTT. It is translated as CASSPRGGPSPQYF.

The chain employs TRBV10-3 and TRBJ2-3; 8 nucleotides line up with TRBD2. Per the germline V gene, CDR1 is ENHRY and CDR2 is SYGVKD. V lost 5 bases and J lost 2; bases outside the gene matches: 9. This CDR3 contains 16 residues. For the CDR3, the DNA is TGTGCCATCAGTTCTAGCGGGCCCTCTAACACAGATACGCAGTATTTT. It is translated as CAISSSGPSNTDTQYF.

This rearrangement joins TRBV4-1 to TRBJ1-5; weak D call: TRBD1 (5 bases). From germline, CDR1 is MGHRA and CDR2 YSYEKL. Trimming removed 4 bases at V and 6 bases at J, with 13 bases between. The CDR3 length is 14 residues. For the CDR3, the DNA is TGCGCCAGCAGCCCCACCCGGGGGATTCAGCCCCAGCATTTT. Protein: CASSPTRGIQPQHF.

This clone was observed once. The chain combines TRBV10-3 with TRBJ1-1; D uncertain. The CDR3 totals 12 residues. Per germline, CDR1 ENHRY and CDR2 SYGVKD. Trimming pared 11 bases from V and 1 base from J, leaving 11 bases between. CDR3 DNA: TGTGCCCCCCACCCTAAGAACACTGAAGCTTTCTTT. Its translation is CAPHPKNTEAFF.

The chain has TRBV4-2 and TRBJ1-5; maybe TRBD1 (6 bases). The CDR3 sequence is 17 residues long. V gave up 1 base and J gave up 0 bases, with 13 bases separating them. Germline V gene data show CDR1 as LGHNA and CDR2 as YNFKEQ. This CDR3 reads CASSQVRTEDSNQPQHF. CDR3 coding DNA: TGTGCCAGCAGCCAAGTTCGGACAGAAGATAGCAATCAGCCCCAGCATTTT.

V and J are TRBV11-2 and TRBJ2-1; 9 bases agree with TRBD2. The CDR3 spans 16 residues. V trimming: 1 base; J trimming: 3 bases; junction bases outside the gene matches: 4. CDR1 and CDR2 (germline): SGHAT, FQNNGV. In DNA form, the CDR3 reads TGTGCCAGCAGCTTAGGTCGAGCGGGGGGCTACAATGAGCAGTTCTTC. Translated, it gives CASSLGRAGGYNEQFF.